This paragraph reports one TCR beta chain. The CDR3 is 17 residues long. V shed 4 bases, J shed 1 base, and the junction held 11 bases outside the gene matches. Germline-derived CDR1 and CDR2 are SGHNT and YYREEE (reference sequence). The PCR made use of 60 Vbeta and 13 Jbeta primers. Data came from immunoSEQ multiplex PCR; TCRdb stores just in-frame clones and leaves some out. The sample has about 140,000 clones; around 80% are singletons. The entry originates in a study of cytomegalovirus exposure and HLA in healthy donors. The clonotype was recovered from a male donor in good health and CMV-seropositive. The chain employs TRBV5-4 and TRBJ2-1; 7 bases match TRBD2. The sample comprised PBMCs. CDR3 bases: TGTGCCAGCAGCAACCCTAGCGGTGCGGGGTCCTACAATGAGCAGTTCTTC. Translated, it gives CASSNPSGAGSYNEQFF.